The rows below give T cell receptor beta chains drawn from one sample of a study of shared clonotypes between healthy human individuals. The table came from immunoSEQ multiplex PCR; TCRdb's copy has only in-frame clones and leaves some out. Here the sample spans about 2.3 million clones, approximately 90% being singletons. The sequencing sample was made of naive CD4+ T cells from PBMCs. The receptors originated from a man between 18 and 29 years old in good health. Some clones in this sample may be carry-over from other donors' samples. CDR3s include the opening cysteine and the closing phenylalanine or tryptophan. The D gene is left open where the match is weak. For some rows the clone size is stated as once, few or many, or as a class when expanded; others skip it.

>TRBV2|NA|TRBJ2-5|12|NA
TGTGCCAGCAGTGGCCTTGAAGAGACCCAGTACTTC
CASSGLEETQYF
>TRBV6-1|NA|TRBJ1-2|14|NA
TGTGCCAGCAGTGTCCGGCCAGGACCATATGGCTACACCTTC
CASSVRPGPYGYTF
>TRBV30|TRBD2|TRBJ2-5|13|NA
TGTGCCTGGAGTGTACGCGGGAGGGAGACCCAGTACTTC
CAWSVRGRETQYF
>TRBV28|TRBD1|TRBJ1-2|14|NA
TGTGCCAGCAGCTGGGTGGGACAGGGCTATGGCTACACCTTC
CASSWVGQGYGYTF
>TRBV7-3|TRBD1|TRBJ1-5|23|NA
TGTGCCAGCAGCTTAAGAGTCGCCCACTTCCGGGACAGGCGACCCCTGAGCAATCAGCCCCAGCATTTT
CASSLRVAHFRDRRPLSNQPQHF
>TRBV19|TRBD2|TRBJ2-2|15|NA
TGTGCCAGTAGTTCACTAGCGGGTATCACCGGGGAGCTGTTTTTT
CASSSLAGITGELFF
>TRBV18|NA|TRBJ1-5|13|NA
TGTGCCAGCTCACCACCCGCGGGACAGCCCCAGCATTTT
CASSPPAGQPQHF
>TRBV6-6|TRBD1|TRBJ2-7|16|NA
TGTGCCAGCAGGGCGGCGGGGACAGGTTCCCCCTACGAGCAGTACTTC
CASRAAGTGSPYEQYF
>TRBV4-2|TRBD1|TRBJ1-5|15|NA
TGTGCCAGCAGCCAGGGACAGTCTAGCAATCAGCCCCAGCATTTT
CASSQGQSSNQPQHF
>TRBV14|TRBD2|TRBJ2-3|15|NA
TGTGCCAGCAGCCAAACTAGCGGCATCACAGATACGCAGTATTTT
CASSQTSGITDTQYF
>TRBV5-1|NA|TRBJ2-7|14|once
TGCGCCAGCAGAGTAGGGACGTCAACCTACGAGCAGTACTTC
CASRVGTSTYEQYF
>TRBV2|TRBD2|TRBJ2-7|15|NA
TGTGCCAGCAGTGCGGGACTAGCGGGAACCTACGAGCAGTACTTC
CASSAGLAGTYEQYF
>TRBV7-3|NA|TRBJ2-5|13|NA
TGTGCCAGCAGCTTAGGAGGTGGCGAGACCCAGTACTTC
CASSLGGGETQYF
>TRBV5-1|NA|TRBJ2-5|15|NA
TGCGCCAGCAGCCCCCTGGAAAGGGAAGGAGAGACCCAGTACTTC
CASSPLEREGETQYF
>TRBV4-3|NA|TRBJ2-2|12|NA
TGCGCCAGCAGCCGACAGTTCGGGGAGCTGTTTTTT
CASSRQFGELFF
>TRBV4-1|NA|TRBJ1-1|15|few
TGCGCCAGCAGCCAAGGTAGTCTCGGGAGTGCTGAAGCTTTCTTT
CASSQGSLGSAEAFF
>TRBV9|NA|TRBJ2-7|14|NA
TGTGCCAGCAGCGAAGGGGCCCACGTCTACGAGCAGTACTTC
CASSEGAHVYEQYF
>TRBV6-1|TRBD1|TRBJ1-1|14|NA
TGTGCCAGCAGTTATCAGGACAGGAGTGATGAAGCTTTCTTT
CASSYQDRSDEAFF
>TRBV2|NA|TRBJ1-5|14|NA
TGTGCCAGCAGCGCGGGGGCCAGAGGTCAGCCCCAGCATTTT
CASSAGARGQPQHF
>TRBV14|NA|TRBJ1-2|13|NA
TGTGCCAGCAGCCAAACTCTGTGGTCGGGGTACACCTTC
CASSQTLWSGYTF
>TRBV7-2|NA|TRBJ2-3|17|NA
TGTGCCAGCAGCTTAGCCGGGGACGGGACCCCCCGGGATACGCAGTATTTT
CASSLAGDGTPRDTQYF
>TRBV18|NA|TRBJ2-3|15|NA
TGTGCCAGCTCACCACCGCGGCAGGGGCCAGATACGCAGTATTTT
CASSPPRQGPDTQYF